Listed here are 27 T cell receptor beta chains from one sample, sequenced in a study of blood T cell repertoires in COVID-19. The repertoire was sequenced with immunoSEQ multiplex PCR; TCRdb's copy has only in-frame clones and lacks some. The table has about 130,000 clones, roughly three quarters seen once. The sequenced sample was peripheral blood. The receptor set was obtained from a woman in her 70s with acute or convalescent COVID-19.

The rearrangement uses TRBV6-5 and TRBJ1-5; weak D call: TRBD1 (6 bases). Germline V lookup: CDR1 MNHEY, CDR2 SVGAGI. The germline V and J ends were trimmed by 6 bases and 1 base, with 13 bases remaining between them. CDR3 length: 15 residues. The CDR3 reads CASRKRGGSNQPQHF. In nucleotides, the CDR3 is TGTGCCAGCAGAAAGAGGGGGGGGAGCAATCAGCCCCAGCATTTT.

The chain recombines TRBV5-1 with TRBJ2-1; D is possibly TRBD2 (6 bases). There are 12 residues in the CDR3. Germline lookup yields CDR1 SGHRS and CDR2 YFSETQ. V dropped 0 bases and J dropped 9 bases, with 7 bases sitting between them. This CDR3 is CASSLVGGEQFF. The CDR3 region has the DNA TGCGCCAGCAGCTTGGTGGGAGGTGAGCAGTTCTTC.

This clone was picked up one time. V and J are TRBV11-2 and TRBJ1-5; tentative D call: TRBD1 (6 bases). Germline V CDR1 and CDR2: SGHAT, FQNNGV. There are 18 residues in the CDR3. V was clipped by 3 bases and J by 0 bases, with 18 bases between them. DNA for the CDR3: TGTGCCAGCAGCTTTTACAGGGCGAGCCCCTATAGCAATCAGCCCCAGCATTTT. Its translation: CASSFYRASPYSNQPQHF.

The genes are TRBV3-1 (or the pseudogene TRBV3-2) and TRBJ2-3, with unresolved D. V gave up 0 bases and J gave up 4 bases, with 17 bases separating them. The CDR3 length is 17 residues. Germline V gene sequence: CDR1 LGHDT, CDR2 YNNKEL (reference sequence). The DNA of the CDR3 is TGTGCCAGCAGCCAAGATCGGAGAGGCCGTTTTTCAGATACGCAGTATTTT. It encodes CASSQDRRGRFSDTQYF.

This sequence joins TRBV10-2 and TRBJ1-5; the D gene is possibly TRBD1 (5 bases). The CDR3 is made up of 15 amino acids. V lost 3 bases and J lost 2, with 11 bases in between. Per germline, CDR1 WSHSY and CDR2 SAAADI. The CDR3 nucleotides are TGCGCCAGCAGTGAAGCGGGGACCGGCAATCAGCCCCAGCATTTT. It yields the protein CASSEAGTGNQPQHF.

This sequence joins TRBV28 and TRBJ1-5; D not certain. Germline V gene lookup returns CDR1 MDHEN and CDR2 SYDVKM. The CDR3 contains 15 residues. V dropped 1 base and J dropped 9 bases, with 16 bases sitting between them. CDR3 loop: CASSLSAGSVGPQHF. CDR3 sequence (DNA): TGTGCCAGCAGTTTATCCGCAGGTTCGGTCGGGCCCCAGCATTTT.

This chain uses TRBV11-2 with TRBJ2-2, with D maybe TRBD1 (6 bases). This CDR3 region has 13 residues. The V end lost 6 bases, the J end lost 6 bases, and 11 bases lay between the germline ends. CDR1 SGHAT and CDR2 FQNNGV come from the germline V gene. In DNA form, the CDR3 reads TGTGCCAGCAGATTCACAGGGCCCGGGGAGCTGTTTTTT. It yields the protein CASRFTGPGELFF.

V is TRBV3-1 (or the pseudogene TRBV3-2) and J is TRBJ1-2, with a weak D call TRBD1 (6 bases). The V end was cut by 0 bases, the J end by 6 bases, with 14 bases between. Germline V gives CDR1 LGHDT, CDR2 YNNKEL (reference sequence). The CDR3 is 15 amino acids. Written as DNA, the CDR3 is TGTGCCAGCAGCCAAGATTTGCTGGGGGCTGATGGCTACACCTTC. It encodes CASSQDLLGADGYTF.

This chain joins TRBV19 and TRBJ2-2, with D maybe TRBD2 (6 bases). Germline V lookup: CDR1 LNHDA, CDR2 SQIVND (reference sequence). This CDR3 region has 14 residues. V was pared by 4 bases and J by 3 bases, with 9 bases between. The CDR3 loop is CASSKRVDTGELFF. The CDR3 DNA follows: TGTGCCAGTAGTAAGCGGGTTGACACCGGGGAGCTGTTTTTT.

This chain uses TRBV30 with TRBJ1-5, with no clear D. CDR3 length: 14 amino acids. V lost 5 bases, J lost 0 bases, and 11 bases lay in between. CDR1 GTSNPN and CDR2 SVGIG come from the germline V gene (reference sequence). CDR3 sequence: CAWGPVPSNQPQHF. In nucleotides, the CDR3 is TGTGCCTGGGGACCGGTCCCTAGCAATCAGCCCCAGCATTTT.

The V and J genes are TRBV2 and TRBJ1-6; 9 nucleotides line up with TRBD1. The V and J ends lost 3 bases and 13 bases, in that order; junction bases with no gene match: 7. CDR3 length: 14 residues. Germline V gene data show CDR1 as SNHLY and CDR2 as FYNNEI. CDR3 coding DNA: TGTGCCAGCAGTGAGGGGGACAGGGCGGGGCCCCTCCACTTT. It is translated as CASSEGDRAGPLHF.

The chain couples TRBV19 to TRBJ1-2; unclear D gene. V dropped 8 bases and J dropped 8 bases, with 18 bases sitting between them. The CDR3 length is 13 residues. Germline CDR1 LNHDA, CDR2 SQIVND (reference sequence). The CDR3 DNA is TGTGCCAGTGTCCCTGCCGACTTGTGGGGCTACACCTTC. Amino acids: CASVPADLWGYTF.

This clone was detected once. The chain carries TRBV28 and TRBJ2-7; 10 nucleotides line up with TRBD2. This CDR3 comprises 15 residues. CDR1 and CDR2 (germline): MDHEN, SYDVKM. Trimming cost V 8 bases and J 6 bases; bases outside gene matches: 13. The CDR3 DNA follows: TGTGCCAGCGGATCGTGGGGACTAGCGTCAGGCGAGCAGTACTTC. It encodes CASGSWGLASGEQYF.

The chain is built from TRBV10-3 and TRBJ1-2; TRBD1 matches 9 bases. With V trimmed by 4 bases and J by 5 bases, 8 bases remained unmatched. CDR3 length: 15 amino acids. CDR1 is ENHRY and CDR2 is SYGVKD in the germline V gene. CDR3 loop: CAISVGGQGSYGYTF. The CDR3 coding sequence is TGTGCCATCAGTGTCGGGGGACAGGGTTCATATGGCTACACCTTC.

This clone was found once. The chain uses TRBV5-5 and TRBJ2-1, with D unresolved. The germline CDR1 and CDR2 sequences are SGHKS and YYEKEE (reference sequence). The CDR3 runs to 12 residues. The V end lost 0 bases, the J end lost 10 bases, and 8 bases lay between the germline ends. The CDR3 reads CASSLGFQEQFF. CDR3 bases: TGTGCCAGCAGCTTGGGTTTTCAAGAGCAGTTCTTC.

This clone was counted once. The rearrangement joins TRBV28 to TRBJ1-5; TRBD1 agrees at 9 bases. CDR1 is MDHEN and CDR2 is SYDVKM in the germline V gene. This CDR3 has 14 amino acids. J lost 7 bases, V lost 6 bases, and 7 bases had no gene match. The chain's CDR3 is CASRPPGQGQPQHF. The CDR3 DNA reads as TGTGCCAGCAGGCCCCCGGGACAGGGCCAGCCCCAGCATTTT.

The CDR3 region has the DNA TGCGCCAGCAGCCTAAGTAACCAAGGGACAGGGCGGCGTTCACCCCTCCACTTT. Translated: CASSLSNQGTGRRSPLHF. The chain employs TRBV5-1 and TRBJ1-6; 9 bases are a match to TRBD1. Unmatched junction bases numbered 17, after V lost 4 bases and J lost 9 bases. CDR1 SGHRS and CDR2 YFSETQ come from the germline V gene. The CDR3 extends over 18 amino acids.

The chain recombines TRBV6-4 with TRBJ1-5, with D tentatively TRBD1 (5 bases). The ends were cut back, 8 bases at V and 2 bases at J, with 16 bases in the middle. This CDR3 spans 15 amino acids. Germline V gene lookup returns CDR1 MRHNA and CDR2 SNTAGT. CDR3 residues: CASFGGGGCNQPQHF. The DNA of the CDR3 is TGTGCCAGCTTTGGGGGGGGAGGTTGCAATCAGCCCCAGCATTTT.

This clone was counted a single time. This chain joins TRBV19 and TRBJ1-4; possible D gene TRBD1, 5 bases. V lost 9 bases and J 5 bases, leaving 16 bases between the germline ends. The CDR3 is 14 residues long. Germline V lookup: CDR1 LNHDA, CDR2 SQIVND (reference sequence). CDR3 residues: CASGLTGGNEKLFF. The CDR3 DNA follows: TGTGCCAGCGGTCTAACCGGGGGGAATGAAAAACTGTTTTTT.

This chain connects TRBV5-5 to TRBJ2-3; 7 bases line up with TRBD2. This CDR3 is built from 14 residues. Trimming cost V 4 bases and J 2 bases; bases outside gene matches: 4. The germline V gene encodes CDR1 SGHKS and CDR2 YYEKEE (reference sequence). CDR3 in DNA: TGTGCCAGCAGCCCCGGGACTAACACAGATACGCAGTATTTT. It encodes CASSPGTNTDTQYF.

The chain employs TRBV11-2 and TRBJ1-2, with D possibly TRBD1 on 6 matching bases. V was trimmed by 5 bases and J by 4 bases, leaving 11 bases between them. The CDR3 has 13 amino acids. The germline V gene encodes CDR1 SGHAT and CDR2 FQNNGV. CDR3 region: CASSPTGSYGYTF. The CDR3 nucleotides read TGTGCCAGCAGCCCGACAGGATCCTATGGCTACACCTTC.

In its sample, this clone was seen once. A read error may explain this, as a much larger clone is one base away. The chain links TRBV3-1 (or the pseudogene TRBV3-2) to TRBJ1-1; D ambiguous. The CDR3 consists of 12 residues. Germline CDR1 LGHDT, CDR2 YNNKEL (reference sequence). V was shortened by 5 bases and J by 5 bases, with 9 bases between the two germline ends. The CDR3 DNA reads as TGTGCCAGCAGCAGCTCGGGGACTGAAGCTTTCTTT. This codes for CASSSSGTEAFF.

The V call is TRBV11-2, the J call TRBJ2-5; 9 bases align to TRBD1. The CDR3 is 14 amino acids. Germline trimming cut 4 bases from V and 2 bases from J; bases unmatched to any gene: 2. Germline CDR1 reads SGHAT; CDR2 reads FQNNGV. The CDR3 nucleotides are TGTGCCAGCAGCTCCGGACAGGGGCAAGAGACCCAGTACTTC. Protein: CASSSGQGQETQYF.

The CDR3 nucleotides read TGTGCCAGCAGTTACTCGAGGGAGGGTTACACTGAAGCTTTCTTT. Its translation: CASSYSREGYTEAFF. This chain uses TRBV6-5 with TRBJ1-1; D is uncertain. Germline lookup yields CDR1 MNHEY and CDR2 SVGAGI. V was clipped by 0 bases and J by 3 bases, with 11 bases between them. There are 15 residues in the CDR3.

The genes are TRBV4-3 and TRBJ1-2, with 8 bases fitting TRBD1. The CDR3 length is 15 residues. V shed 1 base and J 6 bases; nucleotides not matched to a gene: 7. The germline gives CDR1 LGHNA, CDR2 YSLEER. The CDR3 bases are TGCGCCAGCAGCCAAGGGACAGGGAGAGAGGATGGCTACACCTTC. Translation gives CASSQGTGREDGYTF.

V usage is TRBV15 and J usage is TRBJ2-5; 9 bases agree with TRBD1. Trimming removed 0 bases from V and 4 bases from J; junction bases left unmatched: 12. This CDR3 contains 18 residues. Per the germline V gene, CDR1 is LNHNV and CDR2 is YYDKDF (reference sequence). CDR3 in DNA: TGTGCCACCAGCAGAGATTTCGGCGACAGGGGGTACGGAGAGACCCAGTACTTC. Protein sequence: CATSRDFGDRGYGETQYF. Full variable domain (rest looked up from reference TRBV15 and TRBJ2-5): DAMVIQNPRYQVTQFGKPVTLSCSQTLNHNVMYWYQQKSSQAPKLLFHYYDKDFNNEADTPDNFQSRRPNTSFCFLDIRSPGLGDTAMYLCATSRDFGDRGYGETQYFGPGTRLLVL.

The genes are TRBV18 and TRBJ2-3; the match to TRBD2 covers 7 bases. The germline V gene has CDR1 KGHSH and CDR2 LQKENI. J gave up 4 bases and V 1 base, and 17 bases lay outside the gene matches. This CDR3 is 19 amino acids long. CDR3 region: CASSPLSAGARLGADTQYF. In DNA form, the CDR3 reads TGTGCCAGCTCACCACTTTCTGCGGGAGCGCGACTTGGCGCAGATACGCAGTATTTT.